Listed below are T cell receptor beta chains from one sample, sequenced in a study of cytomegalovirus exposure and HLA in healthy donors. TCRdb's copy holds only in-frame clones and misses some; the assay was immunoSEQ multiplex PCR. This sample has 65,000 to 95,000 clones; 65% to 80% occur once, and the top ten carry around 12%. Sequenced material: PBMCs. The receptors originated from a man in his sixties or seventies in good health and CMV-seronegative. Both conserved end residues are part of each CDR3. The order of the fields is clone size, J gene, V gene, CDR3 protein. Clone size is not always given. Where it is, it says once, few, many or a class for expanded clones.

clone size: few; J gene: TRBJ1-2; V gene: TRBV19; CDR3 protein: CASSIVNRETAAYTF
clone size: once; J gene: TRBJ1-1; V gene: TRBV6-4; CDR3 protein: CASSEGQENTEAFF
clone size: -; J gene: TRBJ2-1; V gene: TRBV10-2; CDR3 protein: CASSEYRWNEQFF
clone size: -; J gene: TRBJ2-3; V gene: TRBV6-1; CDR3 protein: CASSRDYSSTDTQYF
clone size: -; J gene: TRBJ1-1; V gene: TRBV18; CDR3 protein: CASSPGPPGTLNTEAFF
clone size: -; J gene: TRBJ1-1; V gene: TRBV6-5; CDR3 protein: CASTDGQPPEAFF
clone size: -; J gene: TRBJ2-1; V gene: TRBV7-6; CDR3 protein: CASSLGTGDYNEQFF
clone size: -; J gene: TRBJ2-5; V gene: TRBV4-3; CDR3 protein: CASSQEYKGFQETQYF
clone size: few; J gene: TRBJ1-1; V gene: TRBV6-1; CDR3 protein: CASSPRTGGHAEAFF
clone size: -; J gene: TRBJ2-5; V gene: TRBV6-1; CDR3 protein: CASTSGGPGTQYF
clone size: -; J gene: TRBJ2-2; V gene: TRBV7-6; CDR3 protein: CASSFTTVNTGELFF
clone size: -; J gene: TRBJ1-2; V gene: TRBV18; CDR3 protein: CASSPGTGTYGYTF
clone size: -; J gene: TRBJ2-3; V gene: TRBV30; CDR3 protein: CAWSIGTATDTQYF
clone size: -; J gene: TRBJ2-7; V gene: TRBV28; CDR3 protein: CASSWGRAYEQYF
clone size: -; J gene: TRBJ2-3; V gene: TRBV6-4; CDR3 protein: CASSPGQGGADTQYF
clone size: -; J gene: TRBJ2-3; V gene: TRBV28; CDR3 protein: CASSFGGTQGDTQYF
clone size: few; J gene: -; V gene: TRBV10-1; CDR3 protein: CASSSQGATYEQYF
clone size: -; J gene: TRBJ1-1; V gene: TRBV5-1; CDR3 protein: CASSLASVGTLNTEAFF
clone size: once; J gene: TRBJ2-3; V gene: TRBV7-6; CDR3 protein: CASSPRSGSGTDTQYF
clone size: -; J gene: TRBJ1-2; V gene: TRBV6-1; CDR3 protein: CASSVEINYGYTF
clone size: -; J gene: TRBJ2-6; V gene: TRBV19; CDR3 protein: CALGAVGRADRNSGANVLTF
clone size: -; J gene: TRBJ1-1; V gene: TRBV7-2; CDR3 protein: CASSLRPGLNTEAFF